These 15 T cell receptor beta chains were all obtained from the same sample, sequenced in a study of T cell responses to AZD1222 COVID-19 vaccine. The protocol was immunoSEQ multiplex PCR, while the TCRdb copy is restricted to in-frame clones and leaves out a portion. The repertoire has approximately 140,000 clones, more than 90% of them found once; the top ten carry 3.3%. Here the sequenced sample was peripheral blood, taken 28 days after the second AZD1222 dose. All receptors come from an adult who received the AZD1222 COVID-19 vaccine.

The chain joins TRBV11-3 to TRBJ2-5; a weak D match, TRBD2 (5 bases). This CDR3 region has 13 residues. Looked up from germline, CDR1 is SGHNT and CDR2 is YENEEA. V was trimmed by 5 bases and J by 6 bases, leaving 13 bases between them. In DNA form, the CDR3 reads TGTGCCAGCAGCCCGAACGAGGGCCAGACCCAGTACTTC. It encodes CASSPNEGQTQYF.

The CDR3: CASGRGHSTEPGYEQYF. CDR3 nucleotides: TGTGCCAGTGGCAGGGGGCACAGCACCGAACCCGGCTACGAGCAGTACTTC. The chain links TRBV3-1 (or the pseudogene TRBV3-2) to TRBJ2-7; 8 bases are a match to TRBD1. Germline-derived CDR1 and CDR2 are LGHDT and YNNKEL (reference sequence). The CDR3 is made up of 17 amino acids. The ends lost 9 bases at V and 3 bases at J; junction bases unmatched: 19.

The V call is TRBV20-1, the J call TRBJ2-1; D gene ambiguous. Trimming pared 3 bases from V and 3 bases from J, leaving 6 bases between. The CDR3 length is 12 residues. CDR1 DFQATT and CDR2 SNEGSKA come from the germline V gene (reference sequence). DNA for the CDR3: TGCAGTGCTAGTTCTATCTACAATGAGCAGTTCTTC. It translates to CSASSIYNEQFF.

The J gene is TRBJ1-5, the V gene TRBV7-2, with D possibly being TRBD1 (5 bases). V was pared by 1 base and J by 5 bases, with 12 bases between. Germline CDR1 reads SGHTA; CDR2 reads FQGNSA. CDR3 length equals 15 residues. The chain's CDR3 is CASSLDGGEHQPQHF. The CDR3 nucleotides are TGTGCCAGCAGCTTAGACGGAGGGGAACATCAGCCCCAGCATTTT.

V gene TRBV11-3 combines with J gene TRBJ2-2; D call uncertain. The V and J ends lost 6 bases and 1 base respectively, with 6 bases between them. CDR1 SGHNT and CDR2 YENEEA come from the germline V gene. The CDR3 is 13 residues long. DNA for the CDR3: TGTGCCAGCAGAAAAAGGAACACCGGGGAGCTGTTTTTT. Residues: CASRKRNTGELFF.

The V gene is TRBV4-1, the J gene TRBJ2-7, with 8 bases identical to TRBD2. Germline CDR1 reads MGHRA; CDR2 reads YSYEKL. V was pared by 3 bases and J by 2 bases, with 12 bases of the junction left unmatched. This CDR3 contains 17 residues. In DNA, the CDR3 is TGCGCCAGCAGCCAGTTACCGGGACTAGTGGGGCCCTACGAGCAGTACTTC. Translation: CASSQLPGLVGPYEQYF.

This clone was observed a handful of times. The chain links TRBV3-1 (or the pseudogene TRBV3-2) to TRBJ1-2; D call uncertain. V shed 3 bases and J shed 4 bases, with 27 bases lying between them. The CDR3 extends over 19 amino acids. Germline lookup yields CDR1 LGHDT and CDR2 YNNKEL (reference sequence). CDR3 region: CASSHAREGGNRVGYGYTF. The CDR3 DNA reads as TGTGCCAGCAGCCACGCAAGGGAAGGAGGGAATAGGGTGGGCTATGGCTACACCTTC.

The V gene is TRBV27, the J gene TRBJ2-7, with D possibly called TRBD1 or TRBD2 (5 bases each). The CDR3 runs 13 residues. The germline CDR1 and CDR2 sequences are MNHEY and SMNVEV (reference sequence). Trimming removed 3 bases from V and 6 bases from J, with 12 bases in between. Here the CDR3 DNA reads TGTGCCAGCAGTTTTACCCGGGACGGCGAGCAGTACTTC. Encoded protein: CASSFTRDGEQYF.

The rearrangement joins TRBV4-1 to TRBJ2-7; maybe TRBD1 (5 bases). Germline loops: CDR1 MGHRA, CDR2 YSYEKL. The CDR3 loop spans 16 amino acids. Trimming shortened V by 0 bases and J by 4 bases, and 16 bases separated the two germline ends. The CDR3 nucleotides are TGCGCCAGCAGCCAAGATCTGGCAGGGCCGACGTACGAGCAGTACTTC. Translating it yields CASSQDLAGPTYEQYF.

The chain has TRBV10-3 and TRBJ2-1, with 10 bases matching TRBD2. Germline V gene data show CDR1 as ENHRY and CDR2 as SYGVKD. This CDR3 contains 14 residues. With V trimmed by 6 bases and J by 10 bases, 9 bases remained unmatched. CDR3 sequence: CAIRSSKREGEQFF. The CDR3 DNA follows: TGTGCCATCAGGTCCTCCAAGCGGGAGGGGGAGCAGTTCTTC.

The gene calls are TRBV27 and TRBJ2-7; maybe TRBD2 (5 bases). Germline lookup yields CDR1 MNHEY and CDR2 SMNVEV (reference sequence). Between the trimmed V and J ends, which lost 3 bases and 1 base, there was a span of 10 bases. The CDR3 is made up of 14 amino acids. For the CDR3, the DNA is TGTGCCAGCAGTTTGAGAGGGAATTCCTACGAGCAGTACTTC. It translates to CASSLRGNSYEQYF.

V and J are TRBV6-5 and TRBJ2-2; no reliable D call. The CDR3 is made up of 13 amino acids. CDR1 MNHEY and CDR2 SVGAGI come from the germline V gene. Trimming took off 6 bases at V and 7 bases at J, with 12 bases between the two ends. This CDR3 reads CASRAVQSGELFF. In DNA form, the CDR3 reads TGTGCCAGCAGGGCGGTACAGAGCGGGGAGCTGTTTTTT.

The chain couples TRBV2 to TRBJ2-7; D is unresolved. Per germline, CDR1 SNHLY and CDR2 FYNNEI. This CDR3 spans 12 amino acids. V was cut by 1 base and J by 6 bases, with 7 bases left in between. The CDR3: CASSEGLPEQYF. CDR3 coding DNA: TGTGCCAGCAGTGAAGGGCTACCCGAGCAGTACTTC.

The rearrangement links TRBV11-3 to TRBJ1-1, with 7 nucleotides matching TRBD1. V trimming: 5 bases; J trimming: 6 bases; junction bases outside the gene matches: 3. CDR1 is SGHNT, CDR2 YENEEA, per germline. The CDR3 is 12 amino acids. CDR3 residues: CASSGGTAEAFF. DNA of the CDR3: TGTGCCAGCAGCGGAGGGACAGCTGAAGCTTTCTTT.

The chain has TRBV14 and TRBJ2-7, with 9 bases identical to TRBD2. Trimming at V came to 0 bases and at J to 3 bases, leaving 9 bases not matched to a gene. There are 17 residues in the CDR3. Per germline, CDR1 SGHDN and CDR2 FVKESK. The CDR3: CASSQDLAGGPSYEQYF. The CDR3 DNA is TGTGCCAGCAGCCAAGATTTGGCGGGAGGGCCGAGCTACGAGCAGTACTTC.